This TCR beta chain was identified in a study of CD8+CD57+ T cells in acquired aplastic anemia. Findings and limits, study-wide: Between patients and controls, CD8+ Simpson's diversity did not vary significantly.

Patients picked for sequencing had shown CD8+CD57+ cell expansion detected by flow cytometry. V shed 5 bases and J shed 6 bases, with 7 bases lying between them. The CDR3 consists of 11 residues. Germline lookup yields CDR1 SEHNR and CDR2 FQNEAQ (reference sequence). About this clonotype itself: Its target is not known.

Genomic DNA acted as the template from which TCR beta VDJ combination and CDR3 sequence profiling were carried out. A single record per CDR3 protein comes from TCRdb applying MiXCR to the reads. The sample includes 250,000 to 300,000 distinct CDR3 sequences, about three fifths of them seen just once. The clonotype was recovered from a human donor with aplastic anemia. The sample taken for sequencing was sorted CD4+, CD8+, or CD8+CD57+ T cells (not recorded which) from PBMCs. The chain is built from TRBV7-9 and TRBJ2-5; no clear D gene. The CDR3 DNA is TGTGCCAGCAGCCAGGCTCAGACCCAGTACTTC. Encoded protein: CASSQAQTQYF.